This T cell receptor (beta chain) comes out of a study of T cell changes during pregnancy in multiple sclerosis. This table comes from immunoSEQ multiplex PCR, and its TCRdb copy is limited to in-frame clones, with some not included. Here the sample spans some 40,000 clones, approximately 94% being singletons. Germline V lookup: CDR1 SGDLS, CDR2 YYNGEE. Trimming pared 2 bases from V and 8 bases from J, leaving 16 bases between. The CDR3 consists of 14 residues. Sequenced material: peripheral blood, taken in the third trimester of pregnancy. The V call is TRBV9, the J call TRBJ1-2; no definite D call. This TCR came from a female donor with multiple sclerosis, enrolled in a pregnancy study. The chain's CDR3 is CASSVHPGFEGYTF. CDR3 nucleotide sequence: TGTGCCAGCAGCGTCCACCCGGGGTTTGAGGGCTACACCTTC.